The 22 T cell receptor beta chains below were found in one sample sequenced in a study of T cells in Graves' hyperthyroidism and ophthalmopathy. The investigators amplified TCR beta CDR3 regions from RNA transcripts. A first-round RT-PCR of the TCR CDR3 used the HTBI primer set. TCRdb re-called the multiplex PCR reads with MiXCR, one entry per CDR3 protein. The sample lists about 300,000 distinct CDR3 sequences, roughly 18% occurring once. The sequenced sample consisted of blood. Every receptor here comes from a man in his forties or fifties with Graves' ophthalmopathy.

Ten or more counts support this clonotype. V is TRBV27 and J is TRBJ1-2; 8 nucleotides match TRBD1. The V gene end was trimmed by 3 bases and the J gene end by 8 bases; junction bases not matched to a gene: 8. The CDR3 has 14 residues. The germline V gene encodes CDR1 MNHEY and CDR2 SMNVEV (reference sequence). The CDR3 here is CASSFRTGNSGYTF. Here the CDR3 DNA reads TGTGCCAGCAGTTTCCGGACAGGGAATAGCGGCTACACCTTC.

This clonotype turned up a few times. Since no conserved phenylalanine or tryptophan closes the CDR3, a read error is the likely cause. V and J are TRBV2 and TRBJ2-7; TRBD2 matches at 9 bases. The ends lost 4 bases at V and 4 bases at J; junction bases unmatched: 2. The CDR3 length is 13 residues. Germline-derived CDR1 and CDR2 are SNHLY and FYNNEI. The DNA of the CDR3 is TGTGCCAGCAGTGCAGCGGGAGGATACGAGCAGTACCTC. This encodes CASSAAGGYEQYL.

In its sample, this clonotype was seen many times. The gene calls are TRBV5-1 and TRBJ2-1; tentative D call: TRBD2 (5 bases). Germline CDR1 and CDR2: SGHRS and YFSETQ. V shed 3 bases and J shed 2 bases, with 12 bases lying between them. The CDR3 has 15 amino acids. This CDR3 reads CASSSGLAPYNEQFF. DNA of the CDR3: TGCGCCAGCAGCTCCGGACTCGCGCCCTACAATGAGCAGTTCTTC. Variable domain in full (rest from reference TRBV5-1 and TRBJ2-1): KAGVTQTPRYLIKTRGQQVTLSCSPISGHRSVSWYQQTPGQGLQFLFEYFSETQRNKGNFPGRFSGRQFSNSRSEMNVSTLELGDSALYLCASSSGLAPYNEQFFGPGTRLTVL.

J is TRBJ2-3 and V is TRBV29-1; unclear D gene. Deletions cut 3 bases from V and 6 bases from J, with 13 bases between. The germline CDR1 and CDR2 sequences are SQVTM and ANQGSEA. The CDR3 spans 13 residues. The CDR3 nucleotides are TGCAGCGTTGACGACTGGCGAACGGATACGCAGTATTTT. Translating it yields CSVDDWRTDTQYF.

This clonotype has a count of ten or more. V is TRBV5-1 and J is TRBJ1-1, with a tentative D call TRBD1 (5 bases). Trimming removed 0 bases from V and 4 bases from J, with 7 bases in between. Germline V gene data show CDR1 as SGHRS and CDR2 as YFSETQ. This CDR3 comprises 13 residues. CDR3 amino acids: CASSLGQTTEAFF. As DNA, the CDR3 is TGCGCCAGCAGCTTGGGACAGACCACTGAAGCTTTCTTT. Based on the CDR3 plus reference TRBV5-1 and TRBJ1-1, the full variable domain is KAGVTQTPRYLIKTRGQQVTLSCSPISGHRSVSWYQQTPGQGLQFLFEYFSETQRNKGNFPGRFSGRQFSNSRSEMNVSTLELGDSALYLCASSLGQTTEAFFGQGTRLTVV.

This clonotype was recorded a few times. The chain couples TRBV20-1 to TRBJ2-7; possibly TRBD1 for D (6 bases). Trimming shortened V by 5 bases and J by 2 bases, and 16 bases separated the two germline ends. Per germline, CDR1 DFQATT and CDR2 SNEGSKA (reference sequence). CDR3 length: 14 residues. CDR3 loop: CSASQGLGAYEQYF. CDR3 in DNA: TGCAGTGCTTCACAGGGTCTTGGGGCCTACGAGCAGTACTTC.

Written as DNA, the CDR3 is TGTGCCAGCAGTTACTCGAATCTGGGGGACACTGAAGCTTTCTTT. It specifies CASSYSNLGDTEAFF. The chain combines TRBV6-6 with TRBJ1-1, with a weak D call TRBD1 (5 bases). Between the trimmed V and J ends, which lost 0 bases and 3 bases, there was a span of 11 bases. The CDR3 has 15 amino acids. Germline CDR1 and CDR2: MNHNY and SVGAGI (reference sequence).

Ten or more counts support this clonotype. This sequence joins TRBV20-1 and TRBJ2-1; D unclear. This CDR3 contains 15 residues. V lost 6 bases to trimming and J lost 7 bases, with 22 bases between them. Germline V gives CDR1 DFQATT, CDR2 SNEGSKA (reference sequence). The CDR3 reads CSAAGPVPFGNEQFF. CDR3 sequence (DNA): TGCAGTGCCGCCGGGCCCGTCCCTTTTGGGAATGAGCAGTTCTTC.

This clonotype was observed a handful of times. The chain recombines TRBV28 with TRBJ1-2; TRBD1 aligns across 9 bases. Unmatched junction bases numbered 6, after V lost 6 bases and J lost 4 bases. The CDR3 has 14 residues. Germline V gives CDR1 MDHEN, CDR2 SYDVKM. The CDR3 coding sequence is TGTGCCAGCAGCCATGGGACAGGGCCCTATGGCTACACCTTC. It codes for CASSHGTGPYGYTF.

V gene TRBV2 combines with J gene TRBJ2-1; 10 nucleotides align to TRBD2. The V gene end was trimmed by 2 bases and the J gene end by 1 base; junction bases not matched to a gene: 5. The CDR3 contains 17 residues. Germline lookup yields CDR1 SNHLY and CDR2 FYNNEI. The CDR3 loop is CASSELAGVWSYNEQFF. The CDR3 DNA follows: TGTGCCAGCAGTGAACTAGCGGGAGTGTGGTCCTACAATGAGCAGTTCTTC.

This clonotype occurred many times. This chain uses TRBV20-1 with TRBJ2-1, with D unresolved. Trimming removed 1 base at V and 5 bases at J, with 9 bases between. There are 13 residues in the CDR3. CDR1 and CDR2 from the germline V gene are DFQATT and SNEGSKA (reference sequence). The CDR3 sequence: CSARAAQDNEQFF. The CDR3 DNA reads TGCAGTGCTAGAGCAGCGCAAGACAATGAGCAGTTCTTC.

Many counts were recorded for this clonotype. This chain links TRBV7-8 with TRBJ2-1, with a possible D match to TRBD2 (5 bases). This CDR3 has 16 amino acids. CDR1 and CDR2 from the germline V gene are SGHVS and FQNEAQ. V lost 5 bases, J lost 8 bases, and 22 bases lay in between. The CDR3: CASSPIPEGAGHEQFF. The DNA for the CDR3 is TGTGCCAGCAGCCCCATCCCCGAGGGAGCCGGGCATGAGCAGTTCTTC.

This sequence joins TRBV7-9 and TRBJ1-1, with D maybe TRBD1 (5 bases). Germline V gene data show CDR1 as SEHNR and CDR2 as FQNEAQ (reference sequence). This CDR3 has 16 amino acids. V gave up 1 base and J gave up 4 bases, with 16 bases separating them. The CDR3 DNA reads TGTGCCAGCAGCTTAGGGGGCCGGGGAGGGAGCACTGAAGCTTTCTTT. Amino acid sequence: CASSLGGRGGSTEAFF.

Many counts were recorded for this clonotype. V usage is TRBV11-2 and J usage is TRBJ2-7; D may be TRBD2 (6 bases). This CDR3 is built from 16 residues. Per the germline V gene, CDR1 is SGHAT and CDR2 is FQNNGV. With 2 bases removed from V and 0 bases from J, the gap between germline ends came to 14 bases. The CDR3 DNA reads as TGTGCCAGCAGCTTAACTTCTAGCGTGAGCTCCTACGAGCAGTACTTC. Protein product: CASSLTSSVSSYEQYF.

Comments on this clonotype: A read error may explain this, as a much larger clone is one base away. CDR3 sequence (DNA): TGTGCCAGCAGTTACGGAACCGTGACTAGCGGGAGGTTGGGTGAGCGGTTCTTC. Translating gives CASSYGTVTSGRLGERFF. This sequence joins TRBV6-2 or TRBV6-3 and TRBJ2-1; TRBD2 aligns across 13 bases. Germline V gene lookup returns CDR1 MNHEY and CDR2 SVGEGT. This CDR3 has 18 residues.

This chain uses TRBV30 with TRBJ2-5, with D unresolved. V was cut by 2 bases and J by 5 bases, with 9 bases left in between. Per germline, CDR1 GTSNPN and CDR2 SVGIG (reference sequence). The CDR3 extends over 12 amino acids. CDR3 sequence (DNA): TGTGCCTGGAGTACCTTCAAGGAGACCCAGTACTTC. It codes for CAWSTFKETQYF. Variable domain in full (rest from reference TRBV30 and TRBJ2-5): SQTIHQWPATLVQPVGSPLSLECTVEGTSNPNLYWYRQAAGRGLQLLFYSVGIGQISSEVPQNLSASRPQDRQFILSSKKLLLSDSGFYLCAWSTFKETQYFGPGTRLLVL.

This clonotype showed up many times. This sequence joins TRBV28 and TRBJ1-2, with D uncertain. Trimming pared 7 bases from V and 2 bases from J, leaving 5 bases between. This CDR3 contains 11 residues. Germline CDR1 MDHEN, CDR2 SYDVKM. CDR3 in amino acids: CASTRNYGYTF. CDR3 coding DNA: TGTGCCAGCACCAGGAACTATGGCTACACCTTC.

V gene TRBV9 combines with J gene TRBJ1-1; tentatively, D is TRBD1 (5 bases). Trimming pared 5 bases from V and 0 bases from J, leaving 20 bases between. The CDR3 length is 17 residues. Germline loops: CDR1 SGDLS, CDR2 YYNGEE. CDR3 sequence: CASSVGGAEGMNTEAFF. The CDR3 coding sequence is TGTGCCAGCAGTGTCGGAGGGGCCGAGGGCATGAACACTGAAGCTTTCTTT.

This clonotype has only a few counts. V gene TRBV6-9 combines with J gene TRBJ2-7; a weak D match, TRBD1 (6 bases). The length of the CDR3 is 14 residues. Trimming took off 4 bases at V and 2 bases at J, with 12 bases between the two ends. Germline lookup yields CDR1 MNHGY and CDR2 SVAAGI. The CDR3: CASSFYQGTYEQYF. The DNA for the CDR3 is TGTGCCAGCAGTTTTTACCAGGGGACCTACGAGCAGTACTTC.

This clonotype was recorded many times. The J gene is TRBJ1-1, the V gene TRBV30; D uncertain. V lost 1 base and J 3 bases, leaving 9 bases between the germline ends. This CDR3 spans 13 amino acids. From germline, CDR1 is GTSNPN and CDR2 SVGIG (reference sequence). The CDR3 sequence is CAWSGNTDTEAFF. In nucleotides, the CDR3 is TGTGCCTGGAGTGGGAACACGGACACTGAAGCTTTCTTT.

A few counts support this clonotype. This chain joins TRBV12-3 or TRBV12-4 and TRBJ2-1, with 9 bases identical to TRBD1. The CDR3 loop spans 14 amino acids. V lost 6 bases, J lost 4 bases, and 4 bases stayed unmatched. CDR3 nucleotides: TGTGCCAGCAGGACAGGGGGGGCTTACAATGAGCAGTTCTTC. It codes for CASRTGGAYNEQFF.

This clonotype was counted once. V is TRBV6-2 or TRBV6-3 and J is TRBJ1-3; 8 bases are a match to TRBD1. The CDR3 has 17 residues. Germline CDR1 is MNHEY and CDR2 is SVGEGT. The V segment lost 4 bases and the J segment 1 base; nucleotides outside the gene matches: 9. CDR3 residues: CASSFVGQGVSGNTIYF. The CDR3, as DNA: TGTGCCAGCAGTTTCGTTGGACAGGGAGTATCTGGAAACACCATATATTTT.